The clone carrying this T cell receptor (beta chain) was found once. This sample stems from a study of blood T cell repertoires in COVID-19. The CDR3 runs to 13 residues. In germline, CDR1 is KGHSH, CDR2 LQKENI. Deletions cut 3 bases from V and 4 bases from J, with 6 bases between. The repertoire was sequenced with immunoSEQ multiplex PCR; TCRdb's copy has only in-frame clones and lacks some. This sample has roughly 430,000 clones; around nine tenths occur once, and the top ten carry about 1.5%. Allocation to cohorts depended on clinical history reported by the participants. Before they entered the study, exposed participants had met a COVID-19 case within 2 weeks.

Sequenced sample: PBMCs or T cells enriched from blood (not recorded which). The chain is built from TRBV18 and TRBJ1-4; no clear D. This receptor was obtained from a woman aged 18-30 years who had been exposed to COVID-19. The CDR3 sequence: CASSPGINEKLFF. The CDR3 DNA follows: TGTGCCAGCTCACCCGGTATTAATGAAAAACTGTTTTTT.